These T cell receptor beta chains were read from a single sample in a study of blood T cell repertoires in COVID-19. This table comes from immunoSEQ multiplex PCR, and its TCRdb copy is limited to in-frame clones, with some not included. The profile shows 250,000 to 300,000 clones, over 85% of them singletons. The sample consisted of PBMCs or T cells enriched from blood (not recorded which). These receptors were collected from a woman between 50 and 59 years old who had been exposed to COVID-19. Each CDR3 is given with its conserved first and last residue. The D gene is left open where the match is weak. Not every row has a clone size; where given, it reads once, few, many or a size class.

NA,TRBV4-1,NA,TRBJ2-2,CASTTTHGLGELFF,TGCGCCAGCACGACCACTCATGGGCTCGGGGAGCTGTTTTTT
TRBD1,TRBV25-1,NA,TRBJ2-1,CASSEWSVTGGYEQFF,TGTGCCAGCAGTGAGTGGTCGGTGACAGGGGGCTATGAGCAGTTCTTC
TRBD1,TRBV28,NA,TRBJ2-7,CASSYDRGYEQYF,TGTGCCAGCAGTTATGACAGGGGCTACGAGCAGTACTTC
TRBD2,TRBV29-1,NA,TRBJ2-2,CSVRLAGGYTGELFF,TGCAGCGTGAGACTAGCGGGGGGTTACACCGGGGAGCTGTTTTTT
NA,TRBV24-1,NA,TRBJ2-1,CATSDGGADEQFF,TGTGCCACCAGTGATGGGGGGGCCGATGAGCAGTTCTTC
NA,TRBV4-1,NA,TRBJ2-1,CASSQVYSVSYNEQFF,TGCGCCAGCAGCCAAGTTTATTCCGTCTCCTACAATGAGCAGTTCTTC
NA,TRBV4-1,NA,TRBJ2-3,CASSHGVSTDTQYF,TGCGCCAGCAGCCACGGGGTTTCCACAGATACGCAGTATTTT
NA,TRBV5-1,NA,TRBJ2-7,CASSWGDRDEQYF,TGCGCCAGCAGCTGGGGGGACAGAGACGAGCAGTACTTC
TRBD2,TRBV28,NA,TRBJ2-1,CASSTVNGGGYNEQFF,TGTGCCAGCAGCACAGTGAACGGGGGGGGCTACAATGAGCAGTTCTTC
TRBD1,TRBV2,NA,TRBJ1-2,CASGDRVYGYTF,TGTGCCAGCGGGGACAGGGTCTATGGCTACACCTTC
NA,TRBV4-1,NA,TRBJ1-4,CASSPGGTNEKLFF,TGCGCCAGCAGCCCCGGGGGGACTAATGAAAAACTGTTTTTT
NA,TRBV2,NA,TRBJ1-4,CASSRSTNEKLFF,TGTGCCAGCAGCAGATCAACTAATGAAAAACTGTTTTTT
TRBD2,TRBV28,NA,TRBJ2-7,CASRIREGYEQYF,TGTGCCAGCAGGATCCGGGAGGGCTACGAGCAGTACTTC
TRBD1,TRBV12-3/TRBV12-4,NA,TRBJ2-7,CASSTGQVEYF,TGTGCCAGCAGTACAGGACAGGTCGAGTACTTC
TRBD1,TRBV29-1,NA,TRBJ1-6,CSTRDRVDSPLHF,TGCAGCACCCGGGACAGGGTCGATTCACCCCTCCACTTT
TRBD2,TRBV30,NA,TRBJ2-3,CASTRRDKTSGGAEGTDTQYF,TGTGCCTCCACCCGGAGAGATAAAACTAGCGGGGGGGCCGAGGGCACAGATACGCAGTATTTT
TRBD1,TRBV7-8,NA,TRBJ1-1,CASSSGQGAAEAFF,TGTGCCAGCAGCTCGGGACAGGGGGCCGCTGAAGCTTTCTTT
NA,TRBV3-1/TRBV3-2,NA,TRBJ2-5,CASSRWSQETQYF,TGTGCCAGCAGCCGTTGGAGTCAAGAGACCCAGTACTTC
NA,TRBV7-8,NA,TRBJ1-2,CASSQGSGWNYGYTF,TGTGCCAGCAGCCAGGGGTCAGGGTGGAACTATGGCTACACCTTC
TRBD1,TRBV19,NA,TRBJ1-5,CASSIPTGGIHQPQHF,TGTGCCAGTAGTATTCCGACAGGGGGCATACATCAGCCCCAGCATTTT
NA,TRBV4-1,NA,TRBJ1-3,CASSPAGRFSGNTIYF,TGCGCCAGCAGCCCGGCGGGGCGGTTCTCTGGAAACACCATATATTTT
TRBD1,TRBV28,NA,TRBJ1-3,CASSMAGQAVSGNTIYF,TGTGCCAGCAGTATGGCAGGACAGGCCGTCTCTGGAAACACCATATATTTT
NA,TRBV27,NA,TRBJ2-6,CASSLRVSGANVLTF,TGTGCCAGCAGTTTGAGGGTCTCTGGGGCCAACGTCCTGACTTTC
NA,TRBV28,NA,TRBJ1-2,CASTHRTDYGYTF,TGTGCCAGCACTCATCGGACAGACTATGGCTACACCTTC
TRBD2,TRBV27,NA,TRBJ2-3,CASSLSSGGTDTQYF,TGTGCCAGCAGTTTATCCAGCGGGGGAACAGATACGCAGTATTTT
NA,TRBV7-2,NA,TRBJ1-6,CASSLTDNNSPLHF,TGTGCCAGCAGCTTGACAGATAATAATTCACCCCTCCACTTT
NA,TRBV28,NA,TRBJ1-4,CASSPLGGSGHEKLFF,TGTGCCAGCAGTCCACTGGGGGGATCTGGCCATGAAAAACTGTTTTTT
TRBD2,TRBV9,NA,TRBJ2-1,CASSVIGGGYNEQFF,TGTGCCAGCAGCGTCATAGGCGGGGGGTACAATGAGCAGTTCTTC
TRBD1,TRBV5-6,NA,TRBJ1-2,CASSLGTGGWHYGYTF,TGTGCCAGCAGCCTCGGGACAGGGGGCTGGCACTATGGCTACACCTTC
TRBD2,TRBV11-2,NA,TRBJ2-7,CASSPGGGARYEQYF,TGTGCCAGCAGCCCGGGGGGAGGGGCGCGGTACGAGCAGTACTTC
NA,TRBV6-5,NA,TRBJ2-2,CASSTGTYTGELFF,TGTGCCAGCAGTACCGGGACTTACACCGGGGAGCTGTTTTTT
NA,TRBV12-3/TRBV12-4,NA,TRBJ1-5,CASSLVAQPQHF,TGTGCCAGCAGTTTAGTGGCCCAGCCCCAGCATTTT
TRBD2,TRBV2,once,TRBJ2-3,CASTGRGGRTDTQYF,TGTGCCAGCACGGGGCGGGGGGGCCGTACAGATACGCAGTATTTT
NA,TRBV28,NA,TRBJ1-4,CASSSGSATNEKLFF,TGTGCCAGCAGTTCCGGGTCTGCAACTAATGAAAAACTGTTTTTT
TRBD1,TRBV3-1/TRBV3-2,NA,TRBJ1-3,CASSSTGGGGNTIYF,TGTGCCAGCAGCTCTACAGGGGGTGGTGGAAACACCATATATTTT